A single sample is the source of the 23 T cell receptor beta chains below, sequenced in a study of response to subunit inactivated influenza vaccine. TCRdb called the RT-PCR reads again in MiXCR, with one record for every CDR3 protein. The table records around 200,000 distinct CDR3 sequences, around 8.8% of them present only once. The material was non-naive T cells sorted from PBMCs, obtained on the day of vaccination. These TCRs come from a man aged 45-65 years who received an inactivated influenza vaccine.

This clonotype occurred many times. The V call is TRBV28, the J call TRBJ2-1, with a possible D match to TRBD2 (5 bases). V was clipped by 10 bases and J by 0 bases, with 10 bases between them. This CDR3 spans 13 amino acids. Germline values: CDR1 MDHEN, CDR2 SYDVKM. CDR3 protein: CATMTTSYNEQFF. The CDR3 coding sequence is TGTGCCACCATGACTACCTCCTACAATGAGCAGTTCTTC.

V and J are TRBV7-2 and TRBJ2-3; D call uncertain. Trimming took off 5 bases at V and 0 bases at J, with 6 bases between the two ends. Germline assignment: CDR1 SGHTA and CDR2 FQGNSA. The length of the CDR3 is 13 residues. Here the CDR3 DNA reads TGTGCCAGCAGCACCCTGAGCACAGATACGCAGTATTTT. Translating it yields CASSTLSTDTQYF.

J is TRBJ1-2 and V is TRBV20-1; D is uncertain. Trimming removed 1 base from V and 8 bases from J, with 8 bases in between. The CDR3 totals 11 residues. Germline lookup yields CDR1 DFQATT and CDR2 SNEGSKA (reference sequence). The CDR3 here is CSARASRGYTF. The CDR3 region has the DNA TGCAGTGCTAGAGCCTCTAGGGGCTACACCTTC.

V usage is TRBV6-2 or TRBV6-3 and J usage is TRBJ1-5, with D unresolved. Germline V gene sequence: CDR1 MNHEY, CDR2 SVGEGT. CDR3 length equals 13 residues. V was shortened by 5 bases and J by 7 bases, with 12 bases between the two germline ends. CDR3: CASSKDSGQPQHF. CDR3 coding DNA: TGTGCCAGCAGTAAGGACTCAGGCCAGCCCCAGCATTTT.

This clonotype turned up a few times. The chain is built from TRBV20-1 and TRBJ2-1; 8 bases are a match to TRBD1. The trim removed 3 bases at V and 12 bases at J, leaving 4 bases unmatched. CDR3 length: 11 residues. CDR1 and CDR2 from the germline V gene are DFQATT and SNEGSKA (reference sequence). CDR3 nucleotides: TGCAGTGCTAGCCCTGGGACAGGGCAGTTCTTC. It yields the protein CSASPGTGQFF.

The chain uses TRBV24-1 and TRBJ2-7, with D maybe TRBD1 (7 bases). The germline CDR1 and CDR2 sequences are KGHDR and SFDVKD. This CDR3 has 18 residues. Trimming cost V 2 bases and J 2 bases, with 21 bases left between them. The CDR3 spells CATSDSGDNRGSTYEQYF. CDR3 DNA: TGTGCCACCAGTGATTCGGGGGATAACAGGGGCTCAACCTACGAGCAGTACTTC.

This clonotype turned up a few times. The V and J genes are TRBV6-5 and TRBJ2-1; 16 nucleotides agree with TRBD2. Trimming took 4 bases from V and 7 from J; bases not matched to a gene: 10. Germline V gene sequence: CDR1 MNHEY, CDR2 SVGAGI. The CDR3 is made up of 18 amino acids. The CDR3 is CASSSPGLAGGRANEQFF. The CDR3 nucleotides read TGTGCCAGCAGTTCCCCGGGACTAGCGGGAGGGCGGGCGAATGAGCAGTTCTTC.

The V and J genes are TRBV18 and TRBJ1-4; no clear D gene. V lost 3 bases, J lost 8 bases, and 13 bases lay in between. The CDR3 length is 14 residues. Germline lookup yields CDR1 KGHSH and CDR2 LQKENI. The CDR3 reads CASSPLGSGEKLFF. The CDR3 coding sequence is TGTGCCAGCTCACCGCTGGGGAGCGGGGAAAAACTGTTTTTT.

This clonotype was seen a few times. J is TRBJ2-6 and V is TRBV7-2, with D hard to call. V gave up 2 bases and J gave up 4 bases, with 9 bases separating them. CDR3 length equals 15 residues. Germline CDR1 reads SGHTA; CDR2 reads FQGNSA. The CDR3 sequence: CASSLSVTGANVLTF. In DNA form, the CDR3 reads TGTGCCAGCAGCTTATCCGTCACCGGGGCCAACGTCCTGACTTTC.

This clonotype turned up a few times. This chain joins TRBV2 and TRBJ2-7, with TRBD2 as a possible D gene (5 bases). The V end lost 10 bases, the J end lost 4 bases, and 20 bases lay between the germline ends. The CDR3 totals 14 residues. Germline V gene lookup returns CDR1 SNHLY and CDR2 FYNNEI. CDR3 residues: CAKLLGGLPYEQYF. For the CDR3, the DNA is TGTGCCAAACTACTTGGAGGCCTTCCTTACGAGCAGTACTTC.

This clonotype was counted at least ten times. The chain uses TRBV4-1 and TRBJ1-4; D unclear. The ends were cut back, 1 base at V and 7 bases at J, with 16 bases in the middle. CDR3 length: 16 residues. Germline loops: CDR1 MGHRA, CDR2 YSYEKL. The CDR3 here is CASSQVPRSLSEKLFF. The CDR3 DNA follows: TGCGCCAGCAGCCAAGTCCCAAGGAGTTTAAGTGAAAAACTGTTTTTT.

This clonotype showed up just a few times. The chain links TRBV20-1 to TRBJ1-5; no reliable D call. Germline lookup yields CDR1 DFQATT and CDR2 SNEGSKA (reference sequence). V lost 0 bases and J 4 bases, leaving 10 bases between the germline ends. The CDR3 covers 14 residues. The chain's CDR3 is CSARDGTENQPQHF. Written as DNA, the CDR3 is TGCAGTGCTAGAGATGGCACCGAGAATCAGCCCCAGCATTTT.

Many counts were recorded for this clonotype. The chain combines TRBV4-3 with TRBJ2-1; possible D gene TRBD2, 5 bases. Looked up from germline, CDR1 is LGHNA and CDR2 is YSLEER. V dropped 2 bases and J dropped 8 bases, with 16 bases sitting between them. This CDR3 has 15 residues. CDR3 DNA: TGCGCCAGCAGCCAAAGTCTATGGGCCGGGGATGAGCAGTTCTTC. Its translation is CASSQSLWAGDEQFF.

This clonotype has just a few counts. The chain couples TRBV15 to TRBJ1-5; no reliable D call. The CDR3 covers 16 residues. The V gene lost 0 bases and the J gene lost 0 bases, with 9 bases spanning the gap. The V gene's germline CDR1 is LNHNV and CDR2 YYDKDF (reference sequence). The CDR3 sequence: CATSRDRQHSNQPQHF. In DNA, the CDR3 is TGTGCCACCAGCAGAGATCGACAACATAGCAATCAGCCCCAGCATTTT.

This clonotype came up a few times. The chain uses TRBV7-2 and TRBJ2-1, with 7 positions matching TRBD1. Germline loops: CDR1 SGHTA, CDR2 FQGNSA. The J segment lost 6 bases and the V segment lost 3 bases, leaving 8 bases of the junction unmatched. CDR3 length equals 15 residues. The CDR3 sequence: CASSFNSRDSNEQFF. The DNA of the CDR3 is TGTGCCAGCAGCTTCAACAGCCGGGACAGCAATGAGCAGTTCTTC.

This chain links TRBV24-1 with TRBJ2-1; 8 bases are a match to TRBD2. The CDR3 spans 16 residues. V trimming: 1 base; J trimming: 7 bases; junction bases outside the gene matches: 8. The germline V gene encodes CDR1 KGHDR and CDR2 SFDVKD. The CDR3 protein is CATSDFSGGSLNEQFF. DNA for the CDR3: TGTGCCACCAGTGATTTTTCGGGGGGGTCTTTGAATGAGCAGTTCTTC.

Here the CDR3 DNA reads TGTGCCAGCAGTTACTCGTTGATAGGGGGCAATGGCTACACCTTC. Its protein is CASSYSLIGGNGYTF. V and J are TRBV6-5 and TRBJ1-2; 7 bases line up with TRBD1. The germline V gene encodes CDR1 MNHEY and CDR2 SVGAGI. V shed 0 bases, J shed 6 bases, and the junction held 7 bases outside the gene matches. The CDR3 has 15 amino acids.

The gene calls are TRBV27 and TRBJ1-2; the D is unclear. Trimming took 5 bases from V and 6 from J, leaving 13 bases between them. There are 13 residues in the CDR3. In germline, CDR1 is MNHEY, CDR2 SMNVEV (reference sequence). CDR3 amino acids: CASSRGPADGYTF. In nucleotides, the CDR3 is TGTGCCAGCAGTCGAGGGCCGGCGGATGGCTACACCTTC.

The CDR3 reads CASHRGRGETQYF. The CDR3 coding sequence is TGTGCCAGCCACAGGGGGCGCGGGGAGACCCAGTACTTC. The rearrangement joins TRBV27 to TRBJ2-5; 9 nucleotides align to TRBD1. Germline V gene lookup returns CDR1 MNHEY and CDR2 SMNVEV (reference sequence). CDR3 length: 13 residues. V was clipped by 8 bases and J by 5 bases; unmatched bases: 6.

The chain employs TRBV4-3 and TRBJ1-2; D gene unclear. The CDR3 is made up of 15 amino acids. CDR1 LGHNA and CDR2 YSLEER come from the germline V gene. The V end lost 0 bases, the J end lost 4 bases, and 12 bases lay between the germline ends. As DNA, the CDR3 is TGCGCCAGCAGCCAAGATCATATGGATGGCTATGGCTACACCTTC. Translated: CASSQDHMDGYGYTF.

CDR3 bases: TGCGCCAGCACTTGGCGGGTAGGGGGCACTGAAGCTTTCTTT. This encodes CASTWRVGGTEAFF. The chain carries TRBV5-1 and TRBJ1-1; D possibly corresponds to TRBD1 (6 bases). V was clipped by 6 bases and J by 4 bases, with 16 bases between them. CDR3 size: 14 residues. CDR1 and CDR2 (germline): SGHRS, YFSETQ. Complete variable domain (other parts from reference TRBV5-1 and TRBJ1-1): KAGVTQTPRYLIKTRGQQVTLSCSPISGHRSVSWYQQTPGQGLQFLFEYFSETQRNKGNFPGRFSGRQFSNSRSEMNVSTLELGDSALYLCASTWRVGGTEAFFGQGTRLTVV.

V and J are TRBV20-1 and TRBJ1-1; a weak D match, TRBD1 (5 bases). V was pared by 0 bases and J by 4 bases, with 18 bases between. CDR3 size: 16 residues. Germline lookup yields CDR1 DFQATT and CDR2 SNEGSKA (reference sequence). CDR3 in amino acids: CSARDLPGRGSTEAFF. DNA of the CDR3: TGCAGTGCTAGAGATCTTCCGGGAAGGGGTAGCACTGAAGCTTTCTTT.

This clonotype was observed a few times. This rearrangement joins TRBV6-2 or TRBV6-3 to TRBJ2-1, with unresolved D. The germline V and J ends were trimmed by 2 bases and 11 bases, with 16 bases remaining between them. Germline CDR1 MNHEY, CDR2 SVGEGT. The CDR3 has 14 amino acids. CDR3 residues: CASSYANLDWKQFF. CDR3 nucleotides: TGTGCCAGCAGTTACGCGAACCTTGACTGGAAGCAGTTCTTC.